This T cell receptor (beta chain) was sequenced in a study of cytomegalovirus exposure and HLA in healthy donors. Study observations and caveats: A later analysis linked a missense variant in DCLRE1C to the trimming of TCR beta V and J genes.

Comments on this clone: Its antigen is as yet unknown.

V lost 6 bases, J lost 5 bases, and 11 bases stayed unmatched. Germline CDR1 is MNHEY and CDR2 is SMNVEV (reference sequence). The length of the CDR3 is 16 residues. Amplification used 60 Vbeta primers and 13 Jbeta primers. Generated by immunoSEQ multiplex PCR, the TCRdb table keeps only in-frame clones and is missing some. The data show 150,000 to 200,000 clones, 75% seen once. V usage is TRBV27 and J usage is TRBJ1-4, with 8 positions matching TRBD1. Sequencing was performed on PBMCs. The source is a man aged 18 to 30 in good health and CMV-seropositive. For the CDR3, the DNA is TGTGCCAGCAGCCCGGACAGGGCGGTGGGAAATGAAAAACTGTTTTTT. This gives the protein CASSPDRAVGNEKLFF.